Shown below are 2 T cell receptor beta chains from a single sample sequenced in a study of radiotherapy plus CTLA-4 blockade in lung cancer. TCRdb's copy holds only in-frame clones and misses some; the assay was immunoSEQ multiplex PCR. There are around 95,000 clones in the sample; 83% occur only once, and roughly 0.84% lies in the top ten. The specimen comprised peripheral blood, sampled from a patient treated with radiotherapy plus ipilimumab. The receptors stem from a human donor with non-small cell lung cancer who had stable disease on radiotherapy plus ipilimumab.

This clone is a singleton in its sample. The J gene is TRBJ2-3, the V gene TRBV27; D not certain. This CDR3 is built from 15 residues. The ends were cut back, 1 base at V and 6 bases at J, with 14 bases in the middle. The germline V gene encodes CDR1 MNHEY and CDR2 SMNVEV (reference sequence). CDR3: CASSLFLRTADTQYF. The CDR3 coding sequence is TGTGCCAGCAGTTTATTCCTCAGGACGGCGGATACGCAGTATTTT.

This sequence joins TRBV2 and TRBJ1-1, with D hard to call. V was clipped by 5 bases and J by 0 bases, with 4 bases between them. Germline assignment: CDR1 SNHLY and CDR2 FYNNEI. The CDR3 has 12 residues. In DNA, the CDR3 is TGTGCCAGCAGTCTTTTGAACACTGAAGCTTTCTTT. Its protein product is CASSLLNTEAFF. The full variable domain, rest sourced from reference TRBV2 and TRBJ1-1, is EPEVTQTPSHQVTQMGQEVILRCVPISNHLYFYWYRQILGQKVEFLVSFYNNEISEKSEIFDDQFSVERPDGSNFTLKIRSTKLEDSAMYFCASSLLNTEAFFGQGTRLTVV.